This is a list of T cell receptor beta chains from one sample in a study of metastatic and nonmetastatic thyroid tumors. TCRdb reanalyzed the PCR reads with MiXCR. Of some 50,000 clones in the sample, 22% were seen once. The sequenced sample was blood. These receptors were taken from a male donor with papillary thyroid cancer or a benign thyroid nodule (not recorded which). Some clones in this sample may be carry-over from other donors' samples. Each CDR3 is given without its conserved first and last residue. A D gene is named only where the DNA matches it firmly.

cdr3_aa v_call d_call j_call
ASSLNQGGRDTQY TRBV7-3 NA TRBJ2-3
ASGLGSSGRAGTQY TRBV12-5 TRBD2 TRBJ2-5
ASHRDSYEQY TRBV28 NA TRBJ2-7
ASSILEENTEAF TRBV6-5 NA TRBJ1-1
ASSHLDRQVREQF TRBV6-5 NA TRBJ2-1
ASSQLSDTYSGNTIY TRBV4-1 NA TRBJ1-3
ATSSRDRGNSGANVLT TRBV24-1 TRBD1 TRBJ2-6
ASSFGTGGPGNTIY TRBV12-3/TRBV12-4 TRBD1 TRBJ1-3
ASSLVGTENEKLF TRBV11-2 TRBD1 TRBJ1-4
ASSIELGGRLETQY TRBV19 NA TRBJ2-5
ASSDSGTGAETQY TRBV10-1 TRBD1 TRBJ2-5
SAREGGTRGNTIY TRBV20-1 NA TRBJ1-3
ATQQDSSYEQY TRBV19 NA TRBJ2-7
ASSLGGGINGGLF TRBV27 NA TRBJ2-2
ASRGTEAF TRBV2 NA TRBJ1-1
ASSLESPPYGYT TRBV7-2 NA TRBJ1-2
ASSLDLAGYEQY TRBV5-1 TRBD2 TRBJ2-7
ASSQDGEAF TRBV12-3/TRBV12-4 NA TRBJ1-1
ASSYRPNYGYT TRBV5-1 NA TRBJ1-2
ASSPSPSSYNEQF TRBV28 NA TRBJ2-1
ATSEAGLAGPYEQY TRBV24-1 TRBD2 TRBJ2-7
ASRAPRPHTGVTEAF TRBV6-2/TRBV6-3 TRBD1 TRBJ1-1
ASSLNRGTQETQY TRBV11-2 TRBD1 TRBJ2-5
VSSRHRSGNQPQH TRBV19 NA TRBJ1-5
AWSVEGGLGAF TRBV30 NA TRBJ1-1
ASSRGRYEQY TRBV2 NA TRBJ2-7
ASSYRDGVSPQH TRBV3-1 NA TRBJ1-5
ASSLGGSNSGNTIY TRBV5-1 NA TRBJ1-3